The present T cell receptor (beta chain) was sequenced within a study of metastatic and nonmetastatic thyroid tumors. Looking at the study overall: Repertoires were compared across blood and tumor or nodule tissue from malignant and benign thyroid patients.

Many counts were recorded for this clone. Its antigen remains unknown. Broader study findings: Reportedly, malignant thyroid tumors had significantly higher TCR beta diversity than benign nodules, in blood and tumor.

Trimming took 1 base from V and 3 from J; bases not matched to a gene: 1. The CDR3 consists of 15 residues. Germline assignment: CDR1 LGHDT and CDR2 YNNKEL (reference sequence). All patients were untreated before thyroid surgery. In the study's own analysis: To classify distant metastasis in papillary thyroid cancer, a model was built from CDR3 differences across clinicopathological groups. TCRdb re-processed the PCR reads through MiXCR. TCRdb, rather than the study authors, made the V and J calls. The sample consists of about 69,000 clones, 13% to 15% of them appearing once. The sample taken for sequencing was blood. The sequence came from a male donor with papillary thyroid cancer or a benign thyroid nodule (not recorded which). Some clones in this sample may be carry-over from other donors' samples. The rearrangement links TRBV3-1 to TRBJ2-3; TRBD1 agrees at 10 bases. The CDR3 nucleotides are TGTGCCAGCAGCCAAGGGACAGGGGGGACAGATACGCAGTATTTT. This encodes CASSQGTGGTDTQYF.